This T cell receptor (beta chain) appears in the sequencing data of a study of glioma-infiltrating T cells. This clonotype ranks as medium-sized. Its matching antigen is unknown. Points from the study as a whole: CDR3 overlap between tissue and blood was very small. Above-expected tissue-blood divergence occurred in all gliomas, most in low-grade ones.

The iRepertoire nested amplicon-rescue multiplex PCR amplified TCR alpha and beta CDR3s from RNA. Input was about 95-400 ng of tissue mRNA or PBMC total RNA. MiXCR was run by TCRdb on the multiplex PCR reads, yielding one entry per CDR3 protein. Of roughly 100,000 distinct CDR3 sequences in the sample, roughly 40% were seen once. Trimming removed 1 base from V and 5 bases from J, with 6 bases in between. CDR3 length: 13 amino acids. CDR1 is MGHRA and CDR2 is YSYEKL in the germline V gene. The sequenced sample consisted of glioma tissue, nonneoplastic brain tissue, or PBMCs (not recorded which). This rearrangement joins TRBV4-1 to TRBJ2-1, with D possibly matching TRBD2 (6 bases). The clonotype originates from a human donor with low-grade glioma or glioblastoma, undergoing nonglioma brain surgery, or in good health (not recorded which). CDR3 sequence (DNA): TGCGCCAGCAGCCAAGGCGGGAACAATGAGCAGTTCTTC. This codes for CASSQGGNNEQFF.